Following are 23 T cell receptor beta chains from one sample sequenced in a study of blood T cell repertoires in COVID-19 (TCRdb year 2020). Library preparation used the immunoSEQ multiplex PCR assay. Drawn from immuneACCESS, this table holds only the in-frame rearrangements with V and J called that TCRdb kept. Clones are partly lost; checked studies trace under half to an unresolved V gene and leave the rest unexplained. This sample comprises some 200,000 clones, about 95% of them detected only once. Together, the top ten hold 0.76% of the sample. The source material was peripheral blood. These TCRs come from a man aged 30 to 45 with COVID-19, enrolled during active disease.

The genes are TRBV19 and TRBJ2-1; the match to TRBD1 covers 7 bases. After removal of 3 bases from V and 2 bases from J, the junction contained 4 bases not matched to a gene. Germline-derived CDR1 and CDR2 are LNHDA and SQIVND (reference sequence). The CDR3 is made up of 15 amino acids. This CDR3 is CASSIQGVAYNEQFF. The CDR3 DNA follows: TGTGCCAGTAGTATTCAGGGGGTCGCCTACAATGAGCAGTTCTTC.

The chain joins TRBV5-4 to TRBJ2-1, with 14 bases identical to TRBD2. The germline V gene encodes CDR1 SGHNT and CDR2 YYREEE (reference sequence). The CDR3 is 16 residues long. J gave up 10 bases and V 4 bases, and 10 bases lay outside the gene matches. The CDR3 coding sequence is TGTGCCAGCAGCCTTAGACTAGCGGGGGGGCCCCGGGAGCAGTTCTTC. This gives the protein CASSLRLAGGPREQFF.

This rearrangement joins TRBV2 to TRBJ1-2; 7 bases match TRBD1. V trimming: 6 bases; J trimming: 0 bases; junction bases outside the gene matches: 4. The CDR3 runs 14 residues. Per the germline V gene, CDR1 is SNHLY and CDR2 is FYNNEI. The CDR3 sequence: CASRRGQANYGYTF. The DNA for the CDR3 is TGTGCCAGCAGGAGAGGACAGGCTAACTATGGCTACACCTTC.

V is TRBV6-5 and J is TRBJ1-1; D is possibly TRBD1 (5 bases). This CDR3 is built from 13 residues. The V gene lost 6 bases and the J gene lost 2 bases, with 10 bases spanning the gap. Germline CDR1 reads MNHEY; CDR2 reads SVGAGI. DNA for the CDR3: TGTGCCAGCAGACACGGACAAAACACTGAAGCTTTCTTT. Translated, it gives CASRHGQNTEAFF.

The rearrangement uses TRBV19 and TRBJ2-7; TRBD1 matches 7 bases. The CDR3 loop spans 17 amino acids. V shed 4 bases and J 2 bases; nucleotides not matched to a gene: 14. The germline CDR1 and CDR2 sequences are LNHDA and SQIVND (reference sequence). CDR3 residues: CASSTASRQGATYEQYF. CDR3 DNA: TGTGCCAGTAGTACCGCCTCCCGACAGGGAGCGACCTACGAGCAGTACTTC.

This chain uses TRBV18 with TRBJ1-2, with 7 bases identical to TRBD1. Trimming cost V 3 bases and J 1 base; bases outside gene matches: 5. From germline, CDR1 is KGHSH and CDR2 LQKENI. There are 15 residues in the CDR3. The DNA for the CDR3 is TGTGCCAGCTCACCCCCAGGGGGAAATAACTATGGCTACACCTTC. Translated, it gives CASSPPGGNNYGYTF.

This sequence joins TRBV19 and TRBJ1-5; 9 nucleotides match TRBD1. This CDR3 has 15 residues. J lost 7 bases, V lost 5 bases, and 9 bases had no gene match. Germline loops: CDR1 LNHDA, CDR2 SQIVND (reference sequence). CDR3 protein: CASSPPGQGGQPQHF. In DNA form, the CDR3 reads TGTGCCAGTAGTCCCCCGGGACAGGGCGGCCAGCCCCAGCATTTT. Variable domain in full (rest from reference TRBV19 and TRBJ1-5): DGGITQSPKYLFRKEGQNVTLSCEQNLNHDAMYWYRQDPGQGLRLIYYSQIVNDFQKGDIAEGYSVSREKKESFPLTVTSAQKNPTAFYLCASSPPGQGGQPQHFGDGTRLSIL.

V is TRBV2 and J is TRBJ1-4; 9 positions match TRBD1. V shed 9 bases and J 3 bases; nucleotides not matched to a gene: 2. The CDR3 has 13 amino acids. Germline lookup yields CDR1 SNHLY and CDR2 FYNNEI. CDR3 sequence reads: CASGTGPNEKLFF. Written as DNA, the CDR3 is TGTGCCAGTGGGACAGGGCCTAATGAAAAACTGTTTTTT. The full variable domain, its missing parts supplied by reference TRBV2 and TRBJ1-4, is EPEVTQTPSHQVTQMGQEVILRCVPISNHLYFYWYRQILGQKVEFLVSFYNNEISEKSEIFDDQFSVERPDGSNFTLKIRSTKLEDSAMYFCASGTGPNEKLFFGSGTQLSVL.

The chain combines TRBV9 with TRBJ2-2, with a weak D call TRBD1 (5 bases). The CDR3 sequence is 16 residues long. Trimming pared 4 bases from V and 4 bases from J, leaving 17 bases between. The germline V gene encodes CDR1 SGDLS and CDR2 YYNGEE. CDR3 DNA sequence: TGTGCCAGCAGCCCCGGAGCAGGGCTAGGCACCGGGGAGCTGTTTTTT. This encodes CASSPGAGLGTGELFF.

The rearrangement joins TRBV6-2 or TRBV6-3 to TRBJ2-1, with D unresolved. The CDR3 runs to 11 residues. Trimming shortened V by 1 base and J by 8 bases, and 3 bases separated the two germline ends. The germline V gene has CDR1 MNHEY and CDR2 SVGEGT. The CDR3 spells CASSYFDEQFF. CDR3 DNA sequence: TGTGCCAGCAGTTACTTCGATGAGCAGTTCTTC.

The rearrangement links TRBV9 to TRBJ1-1; D might be TRBD1 (5 bases). Trimming pared 0 bases from V and 4 bases from J, leaving 13 bases between. In germline, CDR1 is SGDLS, CDR2 YYNGEE. This CDR3 has 15 amino acids. CDR3 sequence (DNA): TGTGCCAGCAGCGTAGAAGGGCAGGGTCCCACTGAAGCTTTCTTT. Residues: CASSVEGQGPTEAFF.

The genes are TRBV30 and TRBJ2-3; unclear D gene. Looked up from germline, CDR1 is GTSNPN and CDR2 is SVGIG (reference sequence). The CDR3 extends over 12 amino acids. The V end was cut by 3 bases, the J end by 4 bases, with 8 bases between. The CDR3 region has the DNA TGTGCCTGGAGCGGAGAGTCAGATACGCAGTATTTT. It specifies CAWSGESDTQYF. Using reference TRBV30 and TRBJ2-3 for the parts outside the CDR3, the full variable domain is SQTIHQWPATLVQPVGSPLSLECTVEGTSNPNLYWYRQAAGRGLQLLFYSVGIGQISSEVPQNLSASRPQDRQFILSSKKLLLSDSGFYLCAWSGESDTQYFGPGTRLTVL.

The chain carries TRBV6-1 and TRBJ2-1, with 7 bases lining up with TRBD1. J gave up 9 bases and V 3 bases, and 5 bases lay outside the gene matches. Germline loops: CDR1 MNHNS, CDR2 SASEGT. The CDR3 is 13 amino acids. The CDR3 is CASSDLQGSEQFF. The CDR3 DNA reads as TGTGCCAGCAGTGACCTACAGGGGAGTGAGCAGTTCTTC.

The rearrangement uses TRBV19 and TRBJ1-5; D might be TRBD1 (5 bases). The CDR3 has 13 amino acids. Trimming left V 4 bases short and J 7 bases short, with 11 bases between. The germline V gene has CDR1 LNHDA and CDR2 SQIVND (reference sequence). The DNA of the CDR3 is TGTGCCAGTAGTACCGCGACAGTCCAGCCCCAGCATTTT. Translating gives CASSTATVQPQHF. The full variable domain, rest sourced from reference TRBV19 and TRBJ1-5, is DGGITQSPKYLFRKEGQNVTLSCEQNLNHDAMYWYRQDPGQGLRLIYYSQIVNDFQKGDIAEGYSVSREKKESFPLTVTSAQKNPTAFYLCASSTATVQPQHFGDGTRLSIL.

The J gene is TRBJ2-7, the V gene TRBV5-1; TRBD2 aligns across 9 bases. Germline V gene sequence: CDR1 SGHRS, CDR2 YFSETQ. With V trimmed by 0 bases and J by 9 bases, 7 bases remained unmatched. This CDR3 is built from 14 residues. CDR3 residues: CASSLALAGRGQYF. The CDR3, as DNA: TGCGCCAGCAGCTTGGCCCTAGCGGGGAGGGGGCAGTACTTC.

V usage is TRBV4-1 and J usage is TRBJ1-4; TRBD1 agrees at 9 bases. V lost 1 base and J lost 5; bases outside the gene matches: 2. Germline assignment: CDR1 MGHRA and CDR2 YSYEKL. The CDR3 length is 15 residues. The CDR3 protein is CASSQVGQGNEKLFF. CDR3 bases: TGCGCCAGCAGCCAAGTAGGACAGGGGAATGAAAAACTGTTTTTT.

The chain joins TRBV3-1 (or the pseudogene TRBV3-2) to TRBJ1-2, with D perhaps TRBD1 (6 bases). The V gene's germline CDR1 is LGHDT and CDR2 YNNKEL (reference sequence). This CDR3 contains 17 residues. V was shortened by 0 bases and J by 0 bases, with 14 bases between the two germline ends. For the CDR3, the DNA is TGTGCCAGCAGCCAAGATTTGGGGGACAACCCTAACTATGGCTACACCTTC. Translation: CASSQDLGDNPNYGYTF.

The rearrangement links TRBV6-5 to TRBJ2-7, with 10 bases lining up with TRBD2. Germline loops: CDR1 MNHEY, CDR2 SVGAGI. This CDR3 is built from 16 residues. Trimming took 0 bases from V and 2 from J; bases not matched to a gene: 4. This chain's CDR3 is CASSYSRTSGTYEQYF. The DNA of the CDR3 is TGTGCCAGCAGTTACTCAAGGACTAGCGGTACCTACGAGCAGTACTTC.

The chain has TRBV6-5 and TRBJ2-1; 10 nucleotides line up with TRBD1. CDR1 and CDR2 (germline): MNHEY, SVGAGI. The V and J ends lost 2 bases and 7 bases, in that order; junction bases with no gene match: 8. The CDR3 length is 16 residues. The DNA of the CDR3 is TGTGCCAGCAGTTACAGGGTTGGGACAGGGGTTAATGAGCAGTTCTTC. This codes for CASSYRVGTGVNEQFF.

The V gene is TRBV19, the J gene TRBJ2-2; D is perhaps TRBD1 (6 bases). This CDR3 region has 15 residues. V was clipped by 4 bases and J by 6 bases, with 15 bases between them. Germline CDR1 LNHDA, CDR2 SQIVND (reference sequence). The CDR3 nucleotides read TGTGCCAGTAGTACCCTACAGGGTTTGTCCGGGGAGCTGTTTTTT. It translates to CASSTLQGLSGELFF. Full variable domain (rest looked up from reference TRBV19 and TRBJ2-2): DGGITQSPKYLFRKEGQNVTLSCEQNLNHDAMYWYRQDPGQGLRLIYYSQIVNDFQKGDIAEGYSVSREKKESFPLTVTSAQKNPTAFYLCASSTLQGLSGELFFGEGSRLTVL.

The V call is TRBV19, the J call TRBJ1-5, with D possibly being TRBD1 (6 bases). Per the germline V gene, CDR1 is LNHDA and CDR2 is SQIVND (reference sequence). The CDR3 runs to 14 residues. Trimming left V 4 bases short and J 7 bases short, with 14 bases between. For the CDR3, the DNA is TGTGCCAGTAGTAGCGGACAGCTTGGGCAGCCCCAGCATTTT. Translated, it gives CASSSGQLGQPQHF.

The V call is TRBV5-6, the J call TRBJ2-7; no firm D call. The CDR3 covers 13 residues. Germline assignment: CDR1 SGHDT and CDR2 YYEEEE. Between the trimmed V and J ends, which lost 2 bases and 0 bases, there was a span of 6 bases. The CDR3 here is CASSFVGSYEQYF. For the CDR3, the DNA is TGTGCCAGCAGCTTTGTCGGCTCCTACGAGCAGTACTTC.

The V call is TRBV3-1 (or the pseudogene TRBV3-2), the J call TRBJ1-1, with D uncertain. Trimming removed 10 bases from V and 5 bases from J, with 11 bases in between. Germline lookup yields CDR1 LGHDT and CDR2 YNNKEL (reference sequence). This CDR3 contains 11 residues. The CDR3 here is CATQLGTEAFF. CDR3 nucleotide sequence: TGTGCCACCCAACTAGGGACTGAAGCTTTCTTT.